Described below is a single T cell receptor (beta chain) sequence and its context. The data stem from a study of blood T cell repertoires in COVID-19. The table came from immunoSEQ multiplex PCR; TCRdb's copy has only in-frame clones and leaves some out. The table has 150,000 to 200,000 clones, roughly nine tenths seen once. Losses at the gene ends were 6 bases for V and 4 bases for J; bases not matched to a gene: 5. Germline V gene lookup returns CDR1 ENHRY and CDR2 SYGVKD. The CDR3 totals 14 residues. The clonotype was recovered from a man younger than 35 who had recovered from COVID-19. This chain connects TRBV10-3 to TRBJ2-3; TRBD1 agrees at 9 bases. Sequenced material: peripheral blood. The CDR3 reads CAIRRTGEADTQYF. DNA of the CDR3: TGTGCCATCAGACGGACAGGGGAAGCAGATACGCAGTATTTT.